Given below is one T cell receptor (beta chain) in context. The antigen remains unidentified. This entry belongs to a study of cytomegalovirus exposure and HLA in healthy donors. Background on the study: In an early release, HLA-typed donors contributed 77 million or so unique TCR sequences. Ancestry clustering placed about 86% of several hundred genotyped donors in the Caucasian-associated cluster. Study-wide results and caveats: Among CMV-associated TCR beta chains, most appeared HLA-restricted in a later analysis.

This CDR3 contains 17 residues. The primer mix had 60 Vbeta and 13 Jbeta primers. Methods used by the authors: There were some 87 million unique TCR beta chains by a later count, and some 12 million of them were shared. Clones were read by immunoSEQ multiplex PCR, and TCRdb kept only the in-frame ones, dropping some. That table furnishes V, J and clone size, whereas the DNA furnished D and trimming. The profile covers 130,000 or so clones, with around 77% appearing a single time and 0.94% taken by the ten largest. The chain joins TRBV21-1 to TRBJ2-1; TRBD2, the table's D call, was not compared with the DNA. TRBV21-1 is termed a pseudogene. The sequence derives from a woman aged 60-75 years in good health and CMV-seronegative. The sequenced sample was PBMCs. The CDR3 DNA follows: TGTGCCAGCAGCCCACGTGGCGGGAGTAAATGGGGCAATGAGCAGTTCTTC. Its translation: CASSPRGGSKWGNEQFF.